Sequencing of this TCR beta chain was carried out in a study of shared clonotypes between healthy human individuals. The data were produced by immunoSEQ multiplex PCR, yet TCRdb's version contains in-frame clones alone and is incomplete. This sample has roughly 1,600,000 clones, with 97% to 99% found just once. A note on this clone: Antigen specificity is unknown.

General observations from the study: The sharing of 4.5% to 6.5% of naive CD4 clonotypes was seen across a few donors. It was the non-shared clonotypes that had lower generation probabilities than clonotypes shared by all four donors. Among the subsets, naive ones generally showed larger estimated richness than memory ones.

The receptor comes from a man in his thirties or forties in good health. Material: naive CD4+ T cells sorted from blood. Sample subset: CD45RA+ positively selected.

CDR3 DNA sequence: TGTGCCAGCAGGCCATCGGACGCTAGAGATACGCAGTATTTT. This sequence encodes CASRPSDARDTQYF. The V and J genes are TRBV2 and TRBJ2-3, with D hard to call. The CDR3 totals 14 residues. V lost 6 bases and J lost 5, with 15 bases in between. CDR1 is SNHLY and CDR2 is FYNNEI in the germline V gene.